The 24 T cell receptor beta chains below all came from one sample that was sequenced in a study of T cells in Graves' hyperthyroidism and ophthalmopathy. The TCR beta CDR3 regions underwent amplification using RNA transcripts as the source. HTBI primers were used for first-round RT-PCR of the TCR CDR3. TCRdb recomputed calls from the multiplex PCR reads with MiXCR, one row per CDR3 protein. The repertoire has more than 300,000 distinct CDR3 sequences, approximately 14% of them found once; the top ten carry 9.5% to 11%. The sample taken for sequencing was blood. The receptors originated from a woman aged 60-75 years with Graves' hyperthyroidism.

This clonotype was seen ten or more times. The DNA is omitted, as the CDR3 cannot be located on it reliably, and the CDR3 follows TCRdb's listing. This chain connects TRBV11-2 to TRBJ2-7; no DNA check was done on the table's D call, TRBD2. The CDR3 is 18 amino acids long, termini counted. Germline loops: CDR1 SGHAT, CDR2 FQNNGV. The CDR3 here is CASSFLWTSGRALHEQYF.

The table lists this clonotype with a few counts. The genes are TRBV4-2 and TRBJ1-1; D gene ambiguous. The CDR3 covers 15 residues. V dropped 0 bases and J dropped 5 bases, with 13 bases sitting between them. From germline, CDR1 is LGHNA and CDR2 YNFKEQ. This CDR3 is CASSQDLRRRTEAFF. CDR3 in DNA: TGTGCCAGCAGCCAAGATTTACGGAGGAGGACTGAAGCTTTCTTT.

The table lists this clonotype with many counts. The chain has TRBV6-1 and TRBJ2-1; 8 bases map to TRBD1. The CDR3 runs to 15 residues. CDR1 is MNHNS, CDR2 SASEGT, per germline. Trimming took 3 bases from V and 2 from J; bases not matched to a gene: 3. CDR3: CASSEGQVTYNEQFF. CDR3 DNA: TGTGCCAGCAGTGAGGGACAGGTGACCTACAATGAGCAGTTCTTC.

This clonotype was recorded many times. The chain joins TRBV3-1 to TRBJ2-7, with D perhaps TRBD2 (6 bases). The V end lost 11 bases, the J end lost 3 bases, and 23 bases lay between the germline ends. The CDR3 runs 15 residues. Per the germline V gene, CDR1 is LGHDT and CDR2 is YNNKEL (reference sequence). The CDR3 loop is CASRLGGSAGYEQYF. The CDR3 DNA reads TGTGCCTCCCGCCTGGGGGGAAGCGCTGGCTACGAGCAGTACTTC.

The CDR3 spells CASRRKNQPQHF. The CDR3 nucleotides read TGTGCCAGCAGACGGAAAAATCAGCCCCAGCATTTT. The gene calls are TRBV6-1 and TRBJ1-5, with D unresolved. Germline V gives CDR1 MNHNS, CDR2 SASEGT. The CDR3 covers 12 residues. Trimming pared 6 bases from V and 4 bases from J, leaving 7 bases between.

The CDR3: CASSNQGVGEKLFF. CDR3 DNA sequence: TGTGCCAGTAGTAACCAGGGGGTTGGAGAAAAACTGTTTTTT. The rearrangement uses TRBV19 and TRBJ1-4, with 7 positions matching TRBD1. Germline loops: CDR1 LNHDA, CDR2 SQIVND (reference sequence). The V gene end was trimmed by 4 bases and the J gene end by 8 bases; junction bases not matched to a gene: 7. The CDR3 extends over 14 amino acids.

To note about this clonotype: Just one base apart from a much larger clone, this may be a read error. This chain links TRBV12-5 with TRBJ1-1; D is unclear. Germline V lookup: CDR1 LGHNT, CDR2 FRNRAP. This CDR3 has 13 residues. The CDR3 DNA reads TGTGCTAGCGGGCGGTCCCCGAACACTGGAGCTTTCTTT. Its protein product is CASGRSPNTGAFF.

V usage is TRBV5-1 and J usage is TRBJ1-3, with 9 bases fitting TRBD1. This CDR3 contains 14 residues. Germline CDR1 and CDR2: SGHRS and YFSETQ. J was trimmed by 5 bases and V by 4 bases; bases with no gene match: 4. The CDR3 sequence is CASSIGTGRNTIYF. CDR3 sequence (DNA): TGCGCCAGCAGCATAGGGACAGGGAGAAACACCATATATTTT.

This clonotype was recorded at least ten times. The CDR3 region is CASSPSAVNTGELFF. CDR3 DNA sequence: TGTGCCAGCTCACCGTCGGCTGTGAACACCGGGGAGCTGTTTTTT. The rearrangement uses TRBV18 and TRBJ2-2; D is uncertain. The V end was cut by 3 bases, the J end by 1 base, with 9 bases between. CDR1 is KGHSH, CDR2 LQKENI, per germline. This CDR3 spans 15 amino acids.

At least ten counts were recorded for this clonotype. The J gene is TRBJ2-7, the V gene TRBV10-3; no clear D. V lost 2 bases, J lost 12 bases, and 11 bases lay in between. This CDR3 is built from 11 residues. Germline CDR1 and CDR2: ENHRY and SYGVKD. The CDR3 is CAISEASRPYF. The CDR3 DNA reads TGTGCCATCAGTGAGGCCTCTAGGCCGTACTTC.

This clonotype was observed a few times. CDR3 residues: CAIADRAGQPQHF. The CDR3, as DNA: TGTGCCATCGCAGACAGGGCGGGTCAGCCCCAGCATTTT. The chain is built from TRBV12-3 or TRBV12-4 and TRBJ1-5, with 7 bases aligning to TRBD1. V was clipped by 10 bases and J by 6 bases; unmatched bases: 9. The CDR3 totals 13 residues.

The rearrangement uses TRBV15 and TRBJ2-7; 8 positions agree with TRBD2. Unmatched junction bases numbered 7, after V lost 3 bases and J lost 0 bases. CDR1 LNHNV and CDR2 YYDKDF come from the germline V gene (reference sequence). This CDR3 has 16 amino acids. The CDR3 sequence: CATSRGDSGDSYEQYF. The CDR3 DNA reads TGTGCCACCAGCAGGGGGGATAGCGGGGACTCCTACGAGCAGTACTTC. Looking up the rest from reference TRBV15 and TRBJ2-7 gives the full variable domain: DAMVIQNPRYQVTQFGKPVTLSCSQTLNHNVMYWYQQKSSQAPKLLFHYYDKDFNNEADTPDNFQSRRPNTSFCFLDIRSPGLGDTAMYLCATSRGDSGDSYEQYFGPGTRLTVT.

On this clonotype: This may be a read error, as it is one base from a much larger clone. The CDR3 DNA sequence: TGTGCCAGCAGTTACGACTACGTCTACAATGAGCAGCTCTTC. It yields the protein CASSYDYVYNEQLF. This chain connects TRBV7-9 to TRBJ2-1; perhaps TRBD2 as D (5 bases). The CDR3 has 14 amino acids. CDR1 is SEHNR and CDR2 is FQNEAQ in the germline V gene (reference sequence).

This clonotype has a count of ten or more. The chain carries TRBV18 and TRBJ2-2; D possibly corresponds to TRBD1 (6 bases). V was shortened by 2 bases and J by 4 bases, with 11 bases between the two germline ends. CDR1 and CDR2 (germline): KGHSH, LQKENI. The CDR3 is made up of 15 amino acids. The CDR3 loop reads CASSPVRGSTGELFF. Written as DNA, the CDR3 is TGTGCCAGCTCACCAGTCAGGGGAAGCACCGGGGAGCTGTTTTTT.

The table lists this clonotype with many counts. The chain employs TRBV2 and TRBJ2-7; 8 positions match TRBD1. Germline loops: CDR1 SNHLY, CDR2 FYNNEI. Losses at the gene ends were 2 bases for V and 1 base for J; bases not matched to a gene: 1. The CDR3 is 14 residues long. CDR3 sequence: CASSERTGSYEQYF. The CDR3, as DNA: TGTGCCAGCAGTGAAAGGACAGGGTCCTACGAGCAGTACTTC.

Many counts were recorded for this clonotype. The CDR3 DNA sequence: TGTGCCAGCTCTCAAGCCAAAGCCTACGAGCAGTACTTC. It encodes CASSQAKAYEQYF. This chain links TRBV18 with TRBJ2-7, with D hard to call. Looked up from germline, CDR1 is KGHSH and CDR2 is LQKENI. The CDR3 covers 13 residues. Trimming removed 6 bases at V and 2 bases at J, with 11 bases between.

The rearrangement links TRBV11-2 to TRBJ2-5; 8 bases line up with TRBD1. The CDR3 loop spans 16 amino acids. Germline V gene sequence: CDR1 SGHAT, CDR2 FQNNGV. V lost 8 bases to trimming and J lost 9 bases; unmatched junction nucleotides: 20. The CDR3 region is CASSPLGTGEGEPQYF. CDR3 nucleotide sequence: TGTGCCAGCTCACCCCTAGGGACAGGTGAAGGGGAGCCCCAGTACTTC.

There are many counts of this clonotype. The chain carries TRBV24-1 and TRBJ2-2, with a tentative D call TRBD1 (7 bases). This CDR3 spans 14 amino acids. Germline CDR1 reads KGHDR; CDR2 reads SFDVKD. The ends were cut back, 5 bases at V and 5 bases at J, with 11 bases in the middle. CDR3 in amino acids: CATSAQGGTGELFF. The CDR3 DNA reads TGTGCCACCAGTGCGCAGGGGGGAACCGGGGAGCTGTTTTTT.

This clonotype was seen ten or more times. V is TRBV2 and J is TRBJ2-7, with D uncertain. Germline CDR1 is SNHLY and CDR2 is FYNNEI. This CDR3 is 13 amino acids long. The V and J ends lost 5 bases and 0 bases respectively, with 8 bases between them. CDR3 coding DNA: TGTGCCAGCAGTTCCAGTAGCTCCTACGAGCAGTACTTC. Protein product: CASSSSSSYEQYF.

The J gene is TRBJ2-3, the V gene TRBV5-1; 7 nucleotides agree with TRBD1. The CDR3 has 17 residues. Germline CDR1 reads SGHRS; CDR2 reads YFSETQ. The J segment lost 0 bases and the V segment lost 0 bases, leaving 7 bases of the junction unmatched. CDR3 protein: CASSLDGTDLSTDTQYF. The CDR3 bases are TGCGCCAGCAGCTTGGACGGGACAGACCTTAGCACAGATACGCAGTATTTT. The full variable domain, with the rest looked up from reference TRBV5-1 and TRBJ2-3, is KAGVTQTPRYLIKTRGQQVTLSCSPISGHRSVSWYQQTPGQGLQFLFEYFSETQRNKGNFPGRFSGRQFSNSRSEMNVSTLELGDSALYLCASSLDGTDLSTDTQYFGPGTRLTVL.

This clonotype showed up many times. The chain recombines TRBV11-2 with TRBJ2-2; D gene ambiguous. CDR1 and CDR2 (germline): SGHAT, FQNNGV. The CDR3 spans 14 residues. V lost 4 bases, J lost 4 bases, and 10 bases lay in between. The CDR3 DNA reads TGTGCCAGCAGCTCTTCACTGCTCACCGGGGAGCTGTTTTTT. This sequence encodes CASSSSLLTGELFF.

With regard to this clonotype: A read error may explain this, as a much larger clone is one base away. The J gene is TRBJ2-7, the V gene TRBV10-3; D gene uncertain. V shed 2 bases and J shed 7 bases, with 18 bases lying between them. CDR3 length: 15 residues. Germline V gene sequence: CDR1 ENHRY, CDR2 SYGVKD. The CDR3 sequence: CAISEGPHLIDEQYF. The DNA for the CDR3 is TGTGCCATCAGTGAGGGCCCACACCTCATCGATGAGCAGTACTTC.

This clonotype was seen ten or more times. This sequence joins TRBV30 and TRBJ2-1; 12 bases are a match to TRBD2. The CDR3 is 15 residues long. Germline V gives CDR1 GTSNPN, CDR2 SVGIG (reference sequence). Germline trimming cut 4 bases from V and 4 bases from J; bases unmatched to any gene: 5. The CDR3 here is CAWIIGTSGYNEQFF. CDR3 nucleotide sequence: TGTGCCTGGATTATCGGGACTAGCGGGTACAATGAGCAGTTCTTC.

This clonotype was counted only a few times. The chain employs TRBV7-9 and TRBJ2-1; TRBD2 aligns across 9 bases. Unmatched junction bases numbered 12, after V lost 11 bases and J lost 7 bases. Germline values: CDR1 SEHNR, CDR2 FQNEAQ (reference sequence). CDR3 size: 14 residues. CDR3 sequence: CAGGGREGRNEQFF. The CDR3 DNA follows: TGTGCCGGAGGAGGGCGGGAGGGTAGGAATGAGCAGTTCTTC.